This paragraph covers one T cell receptor (beta chain) sequence. Repertoires were generated with immunoSEQ multiplex PCR, while TCRdb's copy carries only in-frame clones and drops some. The table has 75,000 to 100,000 clones, around 87% seen once. Germline V gene lookup returns CDR1 SGHNT and CDR2 YYREEE (reference sequence). With 4 bases removed from V and 4 bases from J, the gap between germline ends came to 11 bases. CDR3 length: 13 residues. This sample is part of a study of OX40 agonist ivuxolimab in advanced cancers. This receptor was taken from an adult with an advanced solid tumor such as melanoma, head and neck, liver or kidney cancer. V gene TRBV5-4 combines with J gene TRBJ1-2, with D possibly TRBD1 on 5 matching bases. The source material was CD4+ or CD8+ T cells sorted from blood, sampled in a trial of the OX40 agonist ivuxolimab. This CDR3 reads CASSPRQLYGYTF. The CDR3, as DNA: TGTGCCAGCAGCCCGAGACAGCTCTATGGCTACACCTTC.